This T cell receptor beta chain came from a study of blood T cell repertoires in COVID-19. Across the whole study: Acute-phase and convalescent COVID-19 samples originated in the United States, Italy and Spain. From T cells, B-cell-depleted T cells, or PBMCs came the material, which was cDNA or gDNA.

This clone was recorded a few times. The CDR3 loop spans 15 amino acids. V dropped 4 bases and J dropped 3 bases, with 14 bases sitting between them. Germline V gene lookup returns CDR1 SGHRS and CDR2 YFSETQ. The data were produced by immunoSEQ multiplex PCR, yet TCRdb's version contains in-frame clones alone and is incomplete. In the table there are 200,000 to 250,000 clones, approximately 86% of which are singletons. The sample consisted of peripheral blood. The chain carries TRBV5-1 and TRBJ1-5; D is undetermined. The TCR comes from a woman between 70 and 85 years old with active or convalescent COVID-19. The CDR3 loop reads CASSAGTRDNQPQHF. CDR3 sequence (DNA): TGCGCCAGCAGCGCCGGAACTAGGGACAATCAGCCCCAGCATTTT.